The 8 T cell receptor beta chains below all came from one sample that was sequenced in a study of blood T cell repertoires in COVID-19. Produced via immunoSEQ multiplex PCR; TCRdb's table is partial and in-frame only. This table holds approximately 200,000 clones, 70% to 90% found once. The sample consisted of peripheral blood. The receptors originated from a man aged 50 to 60 who had recovered from COVID-19.

V and J are TRBV5-8 and TRBJ1-2, with 11 nucleotides matching TRBD1. Germline values: CDR1 SGHTS, CDR2 YDEGEE. The CDR3 is made up of 14 amino acids. J lost 7 bases, V lost 3 bases, and 5 bases had no gene match. The CDR3 region has the DNA TGTGCCAGCAGCTATGGACAGGGGGCTTCTGGCTACACCTTC. It codes for CASSYGQGASGYTF.

The V call is TRBV6-1, the J call TRBJ2-7; D not certain. V lost 3 bases to trimming and J lost 4 bases, with 4 bases between them. Germline V CDR1 and CDR2: MNHNS, SASEGT. This CDR3 has 11 residues. The CDR3: CASSEEYEQYF. CDR3 DNA sequence: TGTGCCAGCAGTGAGGAGTACGAGCAGTACTTC.

The DNA for the CDR3 is TGTGCCAGCAGCCAAGTGGGGGCAGGGCAGCGCACAGATACGCAGTATTTT. It is translated as CASSQVGAGQRTDTQYF. The chain has TRBV4-2 and TRBJ2-3; weak D call: TRBD1 (6 bases). This CDR3 is built from 17 residues. Between the trimmed V and J ends, which lost 1 base and 1 base, there was a span of 15 bases. The germline V gene has CDR1 LGHNA and CDR2 YNFKEQ.

The rearrangement links TRBV10-2 to TRBJ2-7; TRBD2 aligns across 7 bases. Germline CDR1 and CDR2: WSHSY and SAAADI. The CDR3 loop spans 13 amino acids. J lost 3 bases, V lost 5 bases, and 4 bases had no gene match. The CDR3 sequence: CASSNTGGYEQYF. CDR3 coding DNA: TGCGCCAGCAGTAATACGGGAGGCTACGAGCAGTACTTC.

The rearrangement uses TRBV19 and TRBJ2-1; unclear D gene. Germline lookup yields CDR1 LNHDA and CDR2 SQIVND (reference sequence). Trimming cost V 6 bases and J 4 bases, with 4 bases left between them. CDR3 length: 11 residues. The CDR3 is CASRLYNEQFF. As DNA, the CDR3 is TGTGCCAGTAGGTTATACAATGAGCAGTTCTTC.

The chain uses TRBV7-8 and TRBJ2-1; 16 bases fit TRBD2. The germline CDR1 and CDR2 sequences are SGHVS and FQNEAQ. The CDR3 is 15 residues long. Losses at the gene ends were 4 bases for V and 8 bases for J; bases not matched to a gene: 2. CDR3 in DNA: TGTGCCAGCAGCTACGGGACTAGCGGGAGGGATGAGCAGTTCTTC. Its translation is CASSYGTSGRDEQFF.

The genes are TRBV2 and TRBJ1-2; D gene unclear. Trimming pared 6 bases from V and 2 bases from J, leaving 13 bases between. Germline-derived CDR1 and CDR2 are SNHLY and FYNNEI. This CDR3 is 14 amino acids long. CDR3 DNA sequence: TGTGCCAGCAGCGAGGAACTGCTGAACTATGGCTACACCTTC. It specifies CASSEELLNYGYTF.

This chain links TRBV11-2 with TRBJ1-5; a weak D match, TRBD1 (6 bases). CDR3 size: 15 residues. With 3 bases removed from V and 4 bases from J, the gap between germline ends came to 13 bases. Germline V lookup: CDR1 SGHAT, CDR2 FQNNGV. CDR3: CASSLVDRINQPQHF. CDR3 DNA sequence: TGTGCCAGCAGCTTGGTAGACAGGATTAATCAGCCCCAGCATTTT.